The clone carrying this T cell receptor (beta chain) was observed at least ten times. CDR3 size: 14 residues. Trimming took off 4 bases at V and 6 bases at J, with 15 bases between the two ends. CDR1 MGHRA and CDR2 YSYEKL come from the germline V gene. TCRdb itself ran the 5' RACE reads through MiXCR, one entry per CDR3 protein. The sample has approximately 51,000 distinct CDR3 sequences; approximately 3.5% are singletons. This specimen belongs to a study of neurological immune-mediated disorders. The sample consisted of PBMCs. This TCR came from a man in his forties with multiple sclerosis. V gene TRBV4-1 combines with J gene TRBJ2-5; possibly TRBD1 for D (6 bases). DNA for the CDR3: TGCGCCAGCAGCCCCACCGTAGGGGGACAGACCCAGTACTTC. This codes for CASSPTVGGQTQYF.